This T cell receptor (beta chain) originates from a study of blood T cell repertoires in COVID-19. In the study overall: There were acute and convalescent COVID-19 samples, and they came from the United States, Italy and Spain.

Original processing methods: From reference gene primer amplification, estimates of nucleated cell counts were derived. Here immunoSEQ multiplex PCR was the method, and the copy in TCRdb shows in-frame clones only, minus some. D and trimming come from the DNA, and the V and J calls and clone size come from that table. The sample includes 100,000 to 150,000 clones, 75% to 90% of them seen just once. Seattle enrolled patients during active infection and tracked them longitudinally. The V and J ends lost 10 bases and 4 bases respectively, with 8 bases between them. Germline V gives CDR1 SNHLY, CDR2 FYNNEI. The CDR3 is made up of 11 amino acids.

This rearrangement joins TRBV2 to TRBJ2-1, with a possible D match to TRBD2 (6 bases). The TCR comes from a man in his sixties with COVID-19, enrolled during active disease. Input material: peripheral blood. CDR3 residues: CATGLYNEQFF. In nucleotides, the CDR3 is TGTGCCACGGGACTTTACAATGAGCAGTTCTTC. The whole variable domain, remainder taken from reference TRBV2 and TRBJ2-1, is EPEVTQTPSHQVTQMGQEVILRCVPISNHLYFYWYRQILGQKVEFLVSFYNNEISEKSEIFDDQFSVERPDGSNFTLKIRSTKLEDSAMYFCATGLYNEQFFGPGTRLTVL.